The next 21 T cell receptor beta chains were all read from a single sample in a study of T cells after yellow fever vaccination (dated 2019 in TCRdb). This sample's treatment or condition label indicates: live attenuated yellow fever vaccine strain. Library preparation was by 5' RACE. Sequencing relied on an Illumina NovaSeq 6000. TCRdb passed the public sequencing reads through fastp at Q25 and MiXCR, retaining productive beta sequences. Each entry merges the rows of one CDR3 protein and shows their most common DNA and genes. The sample table lists 180,000 or so distinct CDR3 sequences, around 10% of them with a count of one. Around 34% of the sample is in the top ten clones. The sequences come from CD8+ T cells sorted from PBMCs, collected 15 days after the yellow fever booster vaccination. These receptors were obtained from a young man who received the YFV17D yellow fever vaccine.

Many counts were recorded for this clonotype. The V gene is TRBV7-9, the J gene TRBJ1-2; possible D gene TRBD1, 6 bases. The germline CDR1 and CDR2 sequences are SEHNR and FQNEAQ (reference sequence). V lost 7 bases and J 2 bases, leaving 17 bases between the germline ends. The CDR3 has 15 residues. CDR3 residues: CASIPSTGRNYGYTF. The CDR3 DNA reads as TGTGCCAGCATCCCTTCGACAGGTCGCAACTATGGCTACACCTTC.

The sample holds a few counts of this clonotype. V is TRBV12-3 or TRBV12-4 and J is TRBJ2-2, with D possibly called TRBD1 or TRBD2 (6 bases each). V lost 6 bases and J lost 5, with 16 bases in between. The CDR3 length is 15 residues. CDR3 sequence reads: CASRTSGAGTGELFF. CDR3 coding DNA: TGTGCCAGCAGGACCTCAGGGGCGGGGACCGGGGAGCTGTTTTTT.

This clonotype has only a few counts. The rearrangement links TRBV13 to TRBJ2-7; D is unclear. In germline, CDR1 is PRHDT, CDR2 FYEKMQ (reference sequence). V lost 1 base, J lost 4 bases, and 2 bases lay in between. The CDR3 is 11 amino acids. The CDR3 region has the DNA TGTGCCAGCAGCTTAGTATACGAGCAGTACTTC. Amino acid sequence: CASSLVYEQYF. The entire variable domain, with the rest obtained from reference TRBV13 and TRBJ2-7, is as follows: AAGVIQSPRHLIKEKRETATLKCYPIPRHDTVYWYQQGPGQDPQFLISFYEKMQSDKGSIPDRFSAQQFSDYHSELNMSSLELGDSALYFCASSLVYEQYFGPGTRLTVT.

CDR3 bases: TGTGCCAGCTCCCTGCTTGTGAGGGAAAGGTCTGCCCAGCATTTT. Amino acid sequence: CASSLLVRERSAQHF. The genes are TRBV6-2 or TRBV6-3 and TRBJ1-5; D remains unclear. Trimming removed 8 bases from V and 11 bases from J, with 25 bases in between. Germline V gives CDR1 MNHEY, CDR2 SVGEGT. This CDR3 comprises 15 residues.

The rearrangement links TRBV6-5 to TRBJ1-1; D is ambiguous. The CDR3 extends over 12 amino acids. Trimming removed 6 bases at V and 0 bases at J, with 5 bases between. Germline V gene sequence: CDR1 MNHEY, CDR2 SVGAGI. CDR3 region: CASRSMNTEAFF. The CDR3 nucleotides are TGTGCCAGCAGGAGCATGAACACTGAAGCTTTCTTT.

CDR3 in DNA: TGTGCCTGGGTTTTCGGGGACAGGCGGAACACCGGGGAGCTGTTTTTT. Its translation: CAWVFGDRRNTGELFF. The chain recombines TRBV30 with TRBJ2-2; 8 bases are shared with TRBD1. The junction had 9 bases not matched to a gene; V was cut back by 5 bases and J by 1 base. Germline-derived CDR1 and CDR2 are GTSNPN and SVGIG (reference sequence). The CDR3 contains 16 residues.

This clonotype showed up just a few times. The V call is TRBV18, the J call TRBJ2-3; no clear D. Germline V lookup: CDR1 KGHSH, CDR2 LQKENI. The V gene lost 3 bases and the J gene lost 4 bases, with 5 bases spanning the gap. The CDR3 has 12 amino acids. CDR3 amino acids: CASSPSADTQYF. The CDR3 bases are TGTGCCAGCTCACCTTCGGCAGATACGCAGTATTTT.

The chain recombines TRBV7-9 with TRBJ2-7; possibly TRBD1 for D (7 bases). Germline values: CDR1 SEHNR, CDR2 FQNEAQ (reference sequence). The CDR3 runs 17 residues. V dropped 4 bases and J dropped 6 bases, with 25 bases sitting between them. CDR3 protein: CASSSRLGQEGVGEQYF. CDR3 nucleotide sequence: TGTGCCAGCAGCTCCCGACTAGGACAGGAGGGAGTAGGCGAGCAGTACTTC.

This clonotype came up a few times. The genes are TRBV20-1 and TRBJ2-5, with D unresolved. V was trimmed by 6 bases and J by 4 bases, leaving 18 bases between them. In germline, CDR1 is DFQATT, CDR2 SNEGSKA (reference sequence). The CDR3 consists of 14 residues. In nucleotides, the CDR3 is TGCAGTGCAGAGACTCCTCGAAAGAGAGAGACCCAGTACTTC. This gives the protein CSAETPRKRETQYF.

The chain links TRBV20-1 to TRBJ2-5; D call uncertain. Germline assignment: CDR1 DFQATT and CDR2 SNEGSKA (reference sequence). V lost 3 bases and J lost 7, with 12 bases in between. This CDR3 is 12 amino acids long. The CDR3 loop reads CSASPWPGTQYF. CDR3 sequence (DNA): TGCAGTGCTAGCCCCTGGCCAGGGACCCAGTACTTC.

The rearrangement uses TRBV20-1 and TRBJ2-7; D gene uncertain. The CDR3 runs 12 residues. The germline V and J ends were trimmed by 2 bases and 3 bases, with 8 bases remaining between them. From germline, CDR1 is DFQATT and CDR2 SNEGSKA (reference sequence). The CDR3 is CSARPRNYEQYV. The CDR3, as DNA: TGCAGTGCTAGACCCAGGAACTACGAGCAGTACGTC.

V usage is TRBV7-2 and J usage is TRBJ1-5; TRBD1 agrees at 10 bases. Trimming cost V 7 bases and J 3 bases; bases outside gene matches: 6. Germline loops: CDR1 SGHTA, CDR2 FQGNSA. The CDR3 totals 15 residues. The CDR3: CASNPGTGVNQPQHF. The CDR3 DNA sequence: TGTGCCAGCAACCCCGGGACAGGGGTCAATCAGCCCCAGCATTTT. Drawing the rest from reference TRBV7-2 and TRBJ1-5, the complete variable domain is GAGVSQSPSNKVTEKGKDVELRCDPISGHTALYWYRQSLGQGLEFLIYFQGNSAPDKSGLPSDRFSAERTGGSVSTLTIQRTQQEDSAVYLCASNPGTGVNQPQHFGDGTRLSIL.

This chain connects TRBV14 to TRBJ2-1; unclear D gene. This CDR3 contains 16 residues. CDR1 SGHDN and CDR2 FVKESK come from the germline V gene. The germline V and J ends were trimmed by 4 bases and 2 bases, with 15 bases remaining between them. CDR3 DNA sequence: TGTGCCAGCAGCCTGGAACTCCCGTCGGCCTACAATGAGCAGTTCTTC. This codes for CASSLELPSAYNEQFF.

This clonotype has ten or more counts. The V call is TRBV6-5, the J call TRBJ2-2, with 8 positions matching TRBD1. The CDR3 covers 15 residues. CDR1 is MNHEY and CDR2 is SVGAGI in the germline V gene. Trimming cost V 2 bases and J 4 bases; bases outside gene matches: 3. The CDR3 nucleotides are TGTGCCAGCAGTTACGGTACAGGGGGCACCGGGGAGCTGTTTTTT. Amino acids: CASSYGTGGTGELFF.

This clonotype came up a few times. The chain links TRBV12-3 or TRBV12-4 to TRBJ2-1; 7 bases match TRBD2. With 4 bases clipped from V and 10 bases from J, the junction kept 7 bases outside the gene matches. The CDR3 contains 13 residues. CDR3 amino acids: CASSSKRGFEQFF. Written as DNA, the CDR3 is TGTGCCAGCAGTTCAAAGCGGGGTTTCGAGCAGTTCTTC.

This clonotype was seen a handful of times. The CDR3 DNA sequence: TGTGCCAGCAGCCAAGAAGGCAGCGGGGGGTCGGAGACCCAGTACTTC. This codes for CASSQEGSGGSETQYF. The rearrangement links TRBV14 to TRBJ2-5; 9 nucleotides line up with TRBD2. Germline-derived CDR1 and CDR2 are SGHDN and FVKESK. Losses at the gene ends were 0 bases for V and 5 bases for J; bases not matched to a gene: 7. The CDR3 consists of 16 residues.

Only a few counts were recorded for this clonotype. This chain joins TRBV28 and TRBJ2-1; 11 nucleotides line up with TRBD2. Germline trimming cut 5 bases from V and 7 bases from J; bases unmatched to any gene: 7. CDR1 and CDR2 (germline): MDHEN, SYDVKM. CDR3 length: 15 residues. DNA for the CDR3: TGTGCCAGCAGTATAGCGGGGGGGCAAAAAAATGAGCAGTTCTTC. This codes for CASSIAGGQKNEQFF.

This clonotype turned up a few times. The genes are TRBV29-1 and TRBJ2-3; 7 bases align to TRBD2. The CDR3 has 14 residues. Trimming removed 8 bases from V and 2 bases from J; junction bases left unmatched: 10. The V gene's germline CDR1 is SQVTM and CDR2 ANQGSEA. CDR3 region: CSFGSSGYTDTQYF. The CDR3 DNA is TGCAGCTTTGGCAGTAGCGGGTACACAGATACGCAGTATTTT.

This clonotype was seen repeatedly, ten times or more. The V gene is TRBV27, the J gene TRBJ2-7; D not resolved. Trimming left V 4 bases short and J 6 bases short, with 13 bases between. Per germline, CDR1 MNHEY and CDR2 SMNVEV (reference sequence). The CDR3 spans 13 residues. DNA for the CDR3: TGTGCCAGCAGTTACGGTCCCTACAGCGAGCAGTACGTC. This sequence encodes CASSYGPYSEQYV.

This clonotype was seen only a few times. The chain combines TRBV7-3 with TRBJ2-3; D possibly matches TRBD1 or TRBD2 (5 bases each). CDR3 length: 13 amino acids. CDR1 and CDR2 (germline): SGHTA, FQGTGA. V lost 5 bases, J lost 8 bases, and 14 bases lay in between. The CDR3, as DNA: TGTGCCAGCAGCCCGCAGGGAGAAGCTACGCAGTATTTT. Encoded protein: CASSPQGEATQYF.

Many counts were recorded for this clonotype. The V gene is TRBV15, the J gene TRBJ2-2; possibly TRBD1 for D (5 bases). The CDR3 length is 14 residues. V was cut by 8 bases and J by 1 base, with 11 bases left in between. From germline, CDR1 is LNHNV and CDR2 YYDKDF (reference sequence). CDR3 loop: CATQGRVNTGELFF. CDR3 DNA sequence: TGTGCCACCCAGGGTCGGGTGAACACCGGGGAGCTGTTTTTT.